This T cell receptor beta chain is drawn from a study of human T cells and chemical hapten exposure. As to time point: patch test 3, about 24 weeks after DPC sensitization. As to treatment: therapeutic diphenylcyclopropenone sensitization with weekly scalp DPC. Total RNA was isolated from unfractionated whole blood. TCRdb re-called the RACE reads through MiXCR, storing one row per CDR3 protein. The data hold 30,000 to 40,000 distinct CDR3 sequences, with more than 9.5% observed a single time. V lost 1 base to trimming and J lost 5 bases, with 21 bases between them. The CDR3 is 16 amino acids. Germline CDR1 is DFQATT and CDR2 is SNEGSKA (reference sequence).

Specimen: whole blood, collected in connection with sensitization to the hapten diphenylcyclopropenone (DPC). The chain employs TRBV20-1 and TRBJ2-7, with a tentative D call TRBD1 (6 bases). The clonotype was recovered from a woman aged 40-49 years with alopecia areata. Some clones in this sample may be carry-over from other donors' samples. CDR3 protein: CSARAQFAGAFNEQYF. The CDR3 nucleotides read TGCAGTGCTAGAGCCCAGTTCGCAGGGGCTTTCAACGAGCAGTACTTC.